The sequence of this T cell receptor beta chain was determined in a study of shared clonotypes between healthy human individuals. In its sample, this clone was seen once. Per germline, CDR1 SQVTM and CDR2 ANQGSEA. There are 14 residues in the CDR3. V shed 4 bases and J 3 bases; nucleotides not matched to a gene: 7. Generated by immunoSEQ multiplex PCR, the TCRdb table keeps only in-frame clones and is missing some. The sample lists under 1 million clones; roughly 96% were seen once. Naive CD8 populations comprised CD45RO-negative cells positively selected for CCR7, excluding terminally differentiated effector memory CD45RA+ cells.

The receptor comes from a man aged 25 to 40 in good health. Sequenced input: naive CD8+ T cells sorted from blood. The rearrangement joins TRBV29-1 to TRBJ2-7; 9 bases are shared with TRBD1. CDR3 nucleotide sequence: TGCAGCGTTGCGACGGGACAGGGAGTCTACGAGCAGTACTTC. It codes for CSVATGQGVYEQYF.